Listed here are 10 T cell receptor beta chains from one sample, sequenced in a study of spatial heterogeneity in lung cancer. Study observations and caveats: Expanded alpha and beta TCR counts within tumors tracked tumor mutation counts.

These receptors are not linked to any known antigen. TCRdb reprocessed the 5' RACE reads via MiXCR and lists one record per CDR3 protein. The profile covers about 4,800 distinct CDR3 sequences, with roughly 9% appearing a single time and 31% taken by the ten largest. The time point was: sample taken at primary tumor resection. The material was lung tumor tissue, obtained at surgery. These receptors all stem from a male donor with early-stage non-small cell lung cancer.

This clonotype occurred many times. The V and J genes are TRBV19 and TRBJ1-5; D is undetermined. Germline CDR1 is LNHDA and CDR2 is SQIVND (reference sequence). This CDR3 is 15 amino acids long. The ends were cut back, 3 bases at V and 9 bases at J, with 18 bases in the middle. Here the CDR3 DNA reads TGTGCCAGTAGTATTTCAGGCGGCAGCGAGCGGCCCCAGCATTTT. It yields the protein CASSISGGSERPQHF.

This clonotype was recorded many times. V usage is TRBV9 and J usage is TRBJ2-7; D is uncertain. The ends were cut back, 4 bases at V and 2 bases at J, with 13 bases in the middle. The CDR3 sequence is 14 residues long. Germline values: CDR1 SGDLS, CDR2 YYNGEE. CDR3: CASSTSPGPYEQYF. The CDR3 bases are TGTGCCAGCAGCACCTCCCCCGGGCCCTACGAGCAGTACTTC.

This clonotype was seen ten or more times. CDR3 DNA: TGCGCCAGCAGCTTGGGGAAGGGGGGCGAGACCCAGTACTTC. Translation: CASSLGKGGETQYF. The chain uses TRBV5-1 and TRBJ2-5; D possibly uses TRBD1 or TRBD2 (6 bases each). The V and J ends lost 0 bases and 5 bases respectively, with 11 bases between them. There are 14 residues in the CDR3. Germline values: CDR1 SGHRS, CDR2 YFSETQ.

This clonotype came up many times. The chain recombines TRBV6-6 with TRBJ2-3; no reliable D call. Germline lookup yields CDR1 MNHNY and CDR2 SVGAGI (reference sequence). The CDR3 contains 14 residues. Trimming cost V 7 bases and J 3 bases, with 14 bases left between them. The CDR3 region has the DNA TGTGCCAGCACCAGCAGTCTCCCGACAGATACGCAGTATTTT. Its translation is CASTSSLPTDTQYF.

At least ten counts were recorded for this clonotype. CDR3 nucleotide sequence: TGTGCCAGCAGCCCCGTCGGAGGGGACGGCACAGATACGCAGTATTTT. This translates into CASSPVGGDGTDTQYF. V gene TRBV3-1 combines with J gene TRBJ2-3, with D tentatively TRBD2 (6 bases). The CDR3 extends over 16 amino acids. V shed 4 bases and J shed 1 base, with 15 bases lying between them. Germline loops: CDR1 LGHDT, CDR2 YNNKEL (reference sequence).

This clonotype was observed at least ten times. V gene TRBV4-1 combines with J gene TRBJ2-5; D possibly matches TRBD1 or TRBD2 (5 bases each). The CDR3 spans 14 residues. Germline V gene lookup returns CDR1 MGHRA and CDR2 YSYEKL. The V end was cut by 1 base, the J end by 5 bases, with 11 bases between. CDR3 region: CASSQALGEETQYF. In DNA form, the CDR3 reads TGCGCCAGCAGCCAAGCCCTAGGGGAGGAGACCCAGTACTTC.

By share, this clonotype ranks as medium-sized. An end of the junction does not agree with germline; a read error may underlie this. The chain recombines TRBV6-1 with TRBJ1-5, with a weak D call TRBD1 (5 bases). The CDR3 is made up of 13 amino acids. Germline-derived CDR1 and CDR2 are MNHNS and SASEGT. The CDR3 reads CASNERRAISQHF. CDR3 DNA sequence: TGTGCCAGCAATGAACGCAGGGCAATCTCCCAGCATTTT.

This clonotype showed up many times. For the CDR3, the DNA is TGTGCCAGCACCCGGGACCCCCTGGAGCAGTACTTC. Encoded protein: CASTRDPLEQYF. The chain combines TRBV2 with TRBJ2-7; the D gene could be TRBD1 or TRBD2 (5 bases each). This CDR3 comprises 12 residues. Per the germline V gene, CDR1 is SNHLY and CDR2 is FYNNEI. Trimming pared 7 bases from V and 7 bases from J, leaving 14 bases between.

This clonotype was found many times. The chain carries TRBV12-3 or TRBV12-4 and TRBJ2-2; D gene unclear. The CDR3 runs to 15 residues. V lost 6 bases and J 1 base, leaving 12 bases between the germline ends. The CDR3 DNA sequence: TGTGCCAGCAGCCCCTGGGGTGGGAACACCGGGGAGCTGTTTTTT. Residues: CASSPWGGNTGELFF.

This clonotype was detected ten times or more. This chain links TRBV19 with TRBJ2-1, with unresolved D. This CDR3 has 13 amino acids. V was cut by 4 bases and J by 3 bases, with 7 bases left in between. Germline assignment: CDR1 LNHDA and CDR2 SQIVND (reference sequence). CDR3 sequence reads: CASSKGSYNEQFF. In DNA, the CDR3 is TGTGCCAGTAGTAAGGGAAGCTACAATGAGCAGTTCTTC.